This T cell receptor beta chain was obtained from a study of blood T cell repertoires in COVID-19. The wider study: PBMCs, B-cell-depleted T cells, or T cells were the source of the cDNA or gDNA that made up the material.

In the original workflow: Estimation of nucleated cell counts relied on the amplification of reference gene primers. Measured with immunoSEQ multiplex PCR; TCRdb has only the in-frame clones, and not every one. That table supplies the V and J calls and clone size; D and trimming were determined from the DNA. The sample gives fewer than 150,000 clones, around 82% of which show up once; 8% is in the top ten. The trim removed 3 bases at V and 6 bases at J, leaving 5 bases unmatched. Germline V CDR1 and CDR2: SGHTA, FQGNSA. The CDR3 runs to 14 residues. The receptor's source is a human donor in a cohort sampled during active COVID-19. The genes are TRBV7-2 and TRBJ2-1; TRBD1 agrees at 7 bases. Sequenced input: peripheral blood. The CDR3 sequence is CASSFGDSLNEQFF. The CDR3 DNA reads TGTGCCAGCAGCTTTGGGGACAGTCTCAATGAGCAGTTCTTC.